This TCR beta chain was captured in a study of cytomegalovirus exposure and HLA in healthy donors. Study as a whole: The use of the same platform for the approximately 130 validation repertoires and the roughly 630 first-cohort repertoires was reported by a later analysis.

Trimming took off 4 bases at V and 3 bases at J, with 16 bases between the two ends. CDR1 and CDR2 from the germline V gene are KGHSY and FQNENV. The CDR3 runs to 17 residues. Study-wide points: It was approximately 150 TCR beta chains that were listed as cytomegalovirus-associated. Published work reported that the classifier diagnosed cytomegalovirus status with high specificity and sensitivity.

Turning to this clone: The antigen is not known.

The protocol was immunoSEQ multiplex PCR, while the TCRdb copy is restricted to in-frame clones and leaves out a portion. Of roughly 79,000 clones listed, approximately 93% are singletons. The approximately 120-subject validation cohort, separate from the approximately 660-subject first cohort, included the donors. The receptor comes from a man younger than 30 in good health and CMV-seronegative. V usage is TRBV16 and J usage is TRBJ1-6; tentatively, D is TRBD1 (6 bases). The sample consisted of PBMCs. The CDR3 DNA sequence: TGTGCCAGCAGCCCTCGGGAGGGGGGCCTCTATAATTCACCCCTCCACTTT. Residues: CASSPREGGLYNSPLHF.